Detailed here is one T cell receptor (beta chain). Its antigen remains unknown. This sample was taken from a study of glioma-infiltrating T cells after dendritic cell vaccination. Only in-frame clones appear in the TCRdb table, and some are missing; sequencing was by immunoSEQ multiplex PCR. This table holds about 92,000 clones, over 75% found once. None of the glioblastoma patients had an isocitrate dehydrogenase mutation. Whole-study findings and limits: No direct clonality-survival link was found; a diverse polyclonal response may matter.

Germline-derived CDR1 and CDR2 are MNHEY and SMNVEV (reference sequence). The trim removed 3 bases at V and 4 bases at J, leaving 15 bases unmatched. The CDR3 extends over 19 amino acids. Specimen: blood, collected before dendritic cell vaccination. The J gene is TRBJ2-1, the V gene TRBV27, with TRBD2 identical over 10 bases. This sequence originates from a human donor with glioblastoma. The DNA for the CDR3 is TGTGCCAGCAGTTTCGTTACTAGCGGGACATTACTTCCTTACAATGAGCAGTTCTTC. This encodes CASSFVTSGTLLPYNEQFF.